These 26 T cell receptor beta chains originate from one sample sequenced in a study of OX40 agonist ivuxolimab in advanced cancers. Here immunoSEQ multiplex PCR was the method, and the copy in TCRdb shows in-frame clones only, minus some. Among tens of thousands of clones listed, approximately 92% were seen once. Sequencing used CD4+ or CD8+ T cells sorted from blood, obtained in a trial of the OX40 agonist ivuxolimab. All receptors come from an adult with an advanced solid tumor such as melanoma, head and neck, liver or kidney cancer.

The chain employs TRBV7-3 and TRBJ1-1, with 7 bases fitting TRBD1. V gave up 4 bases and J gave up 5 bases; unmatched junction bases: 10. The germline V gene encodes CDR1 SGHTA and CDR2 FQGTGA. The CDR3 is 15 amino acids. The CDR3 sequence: CASSYGTATTTEAFF. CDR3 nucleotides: TGTGCCAGCAGCTACGGGACAGCCACTACTACTGAAGCTTTCTTT.

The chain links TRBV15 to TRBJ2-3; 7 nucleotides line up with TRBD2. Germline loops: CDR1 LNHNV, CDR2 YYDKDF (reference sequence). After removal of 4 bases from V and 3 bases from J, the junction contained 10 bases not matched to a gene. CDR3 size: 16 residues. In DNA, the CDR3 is TGTGCCACCAGCACCCGAGGGGAGGGTGTTACAGATACGCAGTATTTT. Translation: CATSTRGEGVTDTQYF.

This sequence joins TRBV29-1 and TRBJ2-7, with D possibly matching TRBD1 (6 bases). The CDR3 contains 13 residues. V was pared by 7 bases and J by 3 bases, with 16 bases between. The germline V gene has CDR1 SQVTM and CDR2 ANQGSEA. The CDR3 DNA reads TGCAGCGGTAACCGGGACACCCTCTACGAGCAGTACGTC. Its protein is CSGNRDTLYEQYV.

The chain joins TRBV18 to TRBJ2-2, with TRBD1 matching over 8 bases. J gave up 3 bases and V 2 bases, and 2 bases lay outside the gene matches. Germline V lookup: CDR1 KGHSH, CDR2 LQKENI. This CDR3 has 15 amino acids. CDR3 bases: TGTGCCAGCTCACCAATGACAGGGGACACCGGGGAGCTGTTTTTT. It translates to CASSPMTGDTGELFF.

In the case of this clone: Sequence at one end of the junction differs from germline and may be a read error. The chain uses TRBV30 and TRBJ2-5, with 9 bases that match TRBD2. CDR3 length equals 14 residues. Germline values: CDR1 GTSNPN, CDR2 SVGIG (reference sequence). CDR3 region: CAWSFGTSQGTQYF. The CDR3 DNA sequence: TGTGCCTGGAGCTTCGGGACTAGCCAAGGGACCCAGTACTTC.

This CDR3 is CASSKDRENTEAFF. The CDR3 region has the DNA TGCGCCAGCAGCAAAGACAGGGAGAACACTGAAGCTTTCTTT. This chain uses TRBV5-1 with TRBJ1-1; TRBD1 agrees at 7 bases. Germline CDR1 and CDR2: SGHRS and YFSETQ. The CDR3 is made up of 14 amino acids. Losses at the gene ends were 4 bases for V and 1 base for J; bases not matched to a gene: 4.

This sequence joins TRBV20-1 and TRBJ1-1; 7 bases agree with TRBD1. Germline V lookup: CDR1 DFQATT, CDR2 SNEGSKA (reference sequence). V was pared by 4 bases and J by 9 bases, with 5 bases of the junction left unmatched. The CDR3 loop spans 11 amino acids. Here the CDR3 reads CSANRGFQAFF. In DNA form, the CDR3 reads TGCAGTGCTAACAGGGGATTCCAAGCTTTCTTT.

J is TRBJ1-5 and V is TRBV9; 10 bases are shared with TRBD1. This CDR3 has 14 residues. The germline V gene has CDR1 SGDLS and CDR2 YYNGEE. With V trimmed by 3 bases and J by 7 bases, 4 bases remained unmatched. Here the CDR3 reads CASSEGDRGQPQHF. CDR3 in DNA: TGTGCCAGCAGCGAAGGGGACAGGGGCCAGCCCCAGCATTTT.

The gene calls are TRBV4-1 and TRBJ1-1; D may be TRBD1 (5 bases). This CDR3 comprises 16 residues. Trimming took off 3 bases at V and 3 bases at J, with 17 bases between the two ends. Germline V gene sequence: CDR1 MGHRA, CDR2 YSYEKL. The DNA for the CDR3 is TGCGCCAGCAGCCACCTGAAATCGGGGCTTTACACTGAAGCTTTCTTT. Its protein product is CASSHLKSGLYTEAFF.

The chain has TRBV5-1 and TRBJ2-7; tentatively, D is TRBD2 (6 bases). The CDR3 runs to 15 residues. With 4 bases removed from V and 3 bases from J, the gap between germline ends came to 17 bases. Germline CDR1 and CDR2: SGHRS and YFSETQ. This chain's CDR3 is CASSLSGSGVYEQYF. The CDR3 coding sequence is TGCGCCAGCAGCCTTAGCGGTAGTGGGGTCTACGAGCAGTACTTC.

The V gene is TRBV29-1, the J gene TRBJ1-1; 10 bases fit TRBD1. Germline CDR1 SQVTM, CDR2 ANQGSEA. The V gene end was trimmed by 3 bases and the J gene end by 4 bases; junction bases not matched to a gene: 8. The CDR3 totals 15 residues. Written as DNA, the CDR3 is TGCAGCGTTGAGGGTCGACAGGGGGCGGGCACTGAAGCTTTCTTT. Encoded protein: CSVEGRQGAGTEAFF.

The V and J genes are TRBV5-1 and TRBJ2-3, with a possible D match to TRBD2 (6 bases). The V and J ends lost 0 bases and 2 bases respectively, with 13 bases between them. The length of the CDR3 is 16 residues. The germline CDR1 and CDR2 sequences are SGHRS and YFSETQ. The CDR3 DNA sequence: TGCGCCAGCAGCTTGGGGCTCGGGGGTCCCACAGATACGCAGTATTTT. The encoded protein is CASSLGLGGPTDTQYF.

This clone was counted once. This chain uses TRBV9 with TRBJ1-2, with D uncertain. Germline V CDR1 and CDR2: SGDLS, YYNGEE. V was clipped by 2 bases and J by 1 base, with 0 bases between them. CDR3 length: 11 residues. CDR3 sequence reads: CASSVNYGYTF. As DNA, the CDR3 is TGTGCCAGCAGCGTTAACTATGGCTACACCTTC. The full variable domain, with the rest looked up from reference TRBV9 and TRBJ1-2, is DSGVTQTPKHLITATGQRVTLRCSPRSGDLSVYWYQQSLDQGLQFLIQYYNGEERAKGNILERFSAQQFPDLHSELNLSSLELGDSALYFCASSVNYGYTFGSGTRLTVV.

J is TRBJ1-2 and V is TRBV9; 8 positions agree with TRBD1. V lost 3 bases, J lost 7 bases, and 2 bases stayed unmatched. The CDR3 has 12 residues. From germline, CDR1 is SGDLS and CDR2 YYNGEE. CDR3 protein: CASSAQGAGYTF. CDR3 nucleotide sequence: TGTGCCAGCAGCGCCCAGGGGGCTGGCTACACCTTC.

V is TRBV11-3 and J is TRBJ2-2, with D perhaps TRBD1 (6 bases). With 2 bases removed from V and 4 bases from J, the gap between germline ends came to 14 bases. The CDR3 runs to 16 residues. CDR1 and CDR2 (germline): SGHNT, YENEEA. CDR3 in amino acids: CASSLFSGTPTGELFF. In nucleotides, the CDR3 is TGTGCCAGCAGCTTATTTTCCGGGACACCCACCGGGGAGCTGTTTTTT.

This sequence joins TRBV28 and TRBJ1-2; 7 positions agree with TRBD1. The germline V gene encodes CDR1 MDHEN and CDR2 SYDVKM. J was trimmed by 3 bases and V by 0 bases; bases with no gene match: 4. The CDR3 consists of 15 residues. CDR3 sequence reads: CASSLWTGKDYGYTF. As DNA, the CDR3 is TGTGCCAGCAGTTTATGGACAGGGAAAGACTATGGCTACACCTTC.

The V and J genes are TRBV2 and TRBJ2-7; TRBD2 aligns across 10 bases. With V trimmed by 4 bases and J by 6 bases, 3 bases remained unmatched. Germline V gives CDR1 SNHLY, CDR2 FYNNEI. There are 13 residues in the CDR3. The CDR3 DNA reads TGTGCCAGCAGTGGGCGGACTAGCGGCGAGCAGTACTTC. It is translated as CASSGRTSGEQYF.

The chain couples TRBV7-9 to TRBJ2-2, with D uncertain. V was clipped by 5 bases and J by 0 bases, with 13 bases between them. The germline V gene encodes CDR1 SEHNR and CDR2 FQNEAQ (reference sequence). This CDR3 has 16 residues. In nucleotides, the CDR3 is TGTGCCAGCAGCCACCGTGAAGGGCCGAACACCGGGGAGCTGTTTTTT. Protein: CASSHREGPNTGELFF.

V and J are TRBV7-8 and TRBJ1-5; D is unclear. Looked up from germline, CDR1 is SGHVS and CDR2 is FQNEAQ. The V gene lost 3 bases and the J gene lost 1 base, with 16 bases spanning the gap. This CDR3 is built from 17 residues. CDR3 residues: CASSFYRSGMSNQPQHF. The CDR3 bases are TGTGCCAGCAGCTTTTATCGCTCGGGCATGAGCAATCAGCCCCAGCATTTT.

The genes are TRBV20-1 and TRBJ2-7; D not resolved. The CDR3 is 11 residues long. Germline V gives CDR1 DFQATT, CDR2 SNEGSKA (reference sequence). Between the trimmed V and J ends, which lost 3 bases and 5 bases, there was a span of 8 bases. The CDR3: CSASDGHEQYF. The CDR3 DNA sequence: TGCAGTGCTAGTGACGGACACGAGCAGTACTTC.

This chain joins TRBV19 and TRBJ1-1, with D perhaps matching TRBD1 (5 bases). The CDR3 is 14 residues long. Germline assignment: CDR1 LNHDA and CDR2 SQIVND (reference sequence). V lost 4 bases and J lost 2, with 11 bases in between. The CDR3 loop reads CASSTGSLNTEAFF. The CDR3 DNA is TGTGCCAGTAGTACAGGGAGTTTAAACACTGAAGCTTTCTTT.

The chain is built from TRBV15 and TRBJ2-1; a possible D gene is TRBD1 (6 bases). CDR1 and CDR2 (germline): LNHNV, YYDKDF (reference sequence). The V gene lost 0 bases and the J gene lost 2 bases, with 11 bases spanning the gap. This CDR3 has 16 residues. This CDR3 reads CATSRENRDPYNEQFF. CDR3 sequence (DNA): TGTGCCACCAGCAGAGAAAACAGGGACCCCTACAATGAGCAGTTCTTC.

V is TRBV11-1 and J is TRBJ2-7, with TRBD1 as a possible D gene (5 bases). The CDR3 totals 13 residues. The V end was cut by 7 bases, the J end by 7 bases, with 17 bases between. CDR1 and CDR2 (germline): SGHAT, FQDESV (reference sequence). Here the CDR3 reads CASTRDQGLEQYF. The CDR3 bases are TGTGCCAGCACCCGAGACCAGGGTCTGGAGCAGTACTTC. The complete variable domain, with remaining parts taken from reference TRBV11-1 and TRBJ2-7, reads EAEVAQSPRYKITEKSQAVAFWCDPISGHATLYWYRQILGQGPELLVQFQDESVVDDSQLPKDRFSAERLKGVDSTLKIQPAELGDSAMYLCASTRDQGLEQYFGPGTRLTVT.

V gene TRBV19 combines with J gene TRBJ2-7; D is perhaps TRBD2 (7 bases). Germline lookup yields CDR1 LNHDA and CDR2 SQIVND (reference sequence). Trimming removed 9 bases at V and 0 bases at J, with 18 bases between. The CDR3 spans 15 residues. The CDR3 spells CASSRGAVGSYEQYF. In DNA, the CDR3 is TGTGCCAGCTCCCGGGGGGCGGTAGGCTCCTACGAGCAGTACTTC.

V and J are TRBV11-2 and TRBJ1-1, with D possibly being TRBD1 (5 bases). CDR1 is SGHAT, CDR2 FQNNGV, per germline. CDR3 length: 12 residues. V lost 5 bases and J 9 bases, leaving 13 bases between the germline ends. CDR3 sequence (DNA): TGTGCCAGCAGCCTGGGGGACGGGCAAGCTTTCTTT. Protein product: CASSLGDGQAFF.

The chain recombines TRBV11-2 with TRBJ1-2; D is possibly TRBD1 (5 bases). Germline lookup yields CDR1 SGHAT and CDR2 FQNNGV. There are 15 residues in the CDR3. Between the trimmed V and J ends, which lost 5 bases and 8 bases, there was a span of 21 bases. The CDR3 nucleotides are TGTGCCAGCAGCCCGAGAAGGGACGGGCTGGAAGGCTACACCTTC. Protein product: CASSPRRDGLEGYTF.